This T cell receptor beta chain was recorded in a study of blood T cell repertoires in COVID-19. The overall study: The origin of the acute and convalescent COVID-19 samples was the United States, Italy and Spain. PBMCs, B-cell-depleted T cells, or T cells provided the cDNA or gDNA that made up the material.

CDR3 length: 14 residues. Trimming left V 3 bases short and J 2 bases short, with 9 bases between. In germline, CDR1 is SGHTA, CDR2 FQGTGA. Those enrolled in Seattle joined during active infection and were followed longitudinally afterward. Authors' data handling: Estimates of nucleated cell counts were drawn from the amplification of reference gene primers. Using immunoSEQ multiplex PCR, the repertoire was profiled, and TCRdb retains in-frame clones only, with some absent. That table gives V, J and clone size, and the DNA gave D and trimming. The sample includes approximately 200,000 clones, under 90% of them seen just once.

The specimen sequenced was peripheral blood. This receptor was obtained from a woman aged 80 or over with COVID-19, enrolled during active disease. The rearrangement links TRBV7-3 to TRBJ2-3, with a weak D call TRBD1 (6 bases). In DNA, the CDR3 is TGTGCCAGCAGCTTGACAGGTCTCACAGATACGCAGTATTTT. This translates into CASSLTGLTDTQYF.